Below are 28 T cell receptor beta chains sequenced from a single sample in a study of blood T cells in healthy people across ages. Next came a second PCR, run for roughly 6 to 11 cycles, which used a sample-barcoded 5' primer along with a J-beta primer mix. TCRdb recomputed calls from the 5' RACE reads with MiXCR, one row per CDR3 protein. This sample has over 1,500,000 distinct CDR3 sequences, with roughly 49% found just once. The sample taken for sequencing was blood. These receptors originate from a woman in her forties in good health.

The chain joins TRBV3-1 to TRBJ2-1; no reliable D call. The CDR3 contains 15 residues. The germline V and J ends were trimmed by 1 base and 4 bases, with 11 bases remaining between them. CDR1 and CDR2 from the germline V gene are LGHDT and YNNKEL (reference sequence). CDR3 sequence (DNA): TGTGCCAGCAGCCAAGCCCCAGTAAGGTACAATGAGCAGTTCTTC. Translating it yields CASSQAPVRYNEQFF.

The chain recombines TRBV5-6 with TRBJ1-2; no clear D. The germline V gene has CDR1 SGHDT and CDR2 YYEEEE. The V gene lost 2 bases and the J gene lost 4 bases, with 12 bases spanning the gap. The length of the CDR3 is 14 residues. CDR3 DNA: TGTGCCAGCAGCTTTGAGGCGGCCCTCTATGGCTACACCTTC. It specifies CASSFEAALYGYTF.

This clonotype was observed many times. This rearrangement joins TRBV12-3 or TRBV12-4 to TRBJ2-5, with 7 bases fitting TRBD1. The CDR3 contains 15 residues. J gave up 2 bases and V 6 bases, and 9 bases lay outside the gene matches. The CDR3 sequence: CASSPDRAGQETQYF. The CDR3 nucleotides are TGTGCCAGCAGCCCTGACAGGGCCGGACAAGAGACCCAGTACTTC.

The chain employs TRBV4-2 and TRBJ1-6, with 7 bases aligning to TRBD1. The V gene end was trimmed by 1 base and the J gene end by 10 bases; junction bases not matched to a gene: 4. The CDR3 totals 14 residues. The germline gives CDR1 LGHNA, CDR2 YNFKEQ. CDR3 sequence (DNA): TGTGCCAGCAGCCAAGGAGACAGGGAATCACCCCTCCACTTT. This sequence encodes CASSQGDRESPLHF.

In DNA form, the CDR3 reads TGCGCCAGCAGCCACGGACCCAGACAGATCCCTGGCGAGCAGTACTTC. This gives the protein CASSHGPRQIPGEQYF. The chain employs TRBV4-1 and TRBJ2-7; possible D gene TRBD1, 5 bases. Germline assignment: CDR1 MGHRA and CDR2 YSYEKL. The CDR3 extends over 16 amino acids. The V end lost 3 bases, the J end lost 6 bases, and 21 bases lay between the germline ends.

The chain employs TRBV6-5 and TRBJ1-2, with a weak D call TRBD1 (6 bases). Per the germline V gene, CDR1 is MNHEY and CDR2 is SVGAGI. The CDR3 has 15 amino acids. V was cut by 2 bases and J by 6 bases, with 16 bases left in between. The CDR3 DNA is TGTGCCAGCAGTTACCGCTCGACAGGTTTAGATGGCTACACCTTC. This translates into CASSYRSTGLDGYTF.

The rearrangement uses TRBV6-5 and TRBJ1-2, with TRBD1 as a possible D gene (5 bases). The ends were cut back, 5 bases at V and 5 bases at J, with 15 bases in the middle. CDR1 is MNHEY and CDR2 is SVGAGI in the germline V gene. The CDR3 has 14 residues. The CDR3 sequence: CASSRRQRIYGYTF. As DNA, the CDR3 is TGTGCCAGCAGTCGCCGACAGCGCATTTATGGCTACACCTTC.

This clonotype was recorded a few times. The V and J genes are TRBV4-3 and TRBJ2-7; D not resolved. This CDR3 has 15 amino acids. V gave up 0 bases and J gave up 2 bases, with 11 bases separating them. Germline V CDR1 and CDR2: LGHNA, YSLEER. CDR3 in amino acids: CASSQDKGLAYEQYF. The CDR3 nucleotides are TGCGCCAGCAGCCAAGATAAGGGCCTAGCCTACGAGCAGTACTTC.

In its sample, this clonotype was seen a few times. The CDR3 coding sequence is TGCGCCAGCAGAAAGCAGACTAGCGGATACCAAGAGACCCAGTACTTC. Amino acid sequence: CASRKQTSGYQETQYF. The chain employs TRBV5-1 and TRBJ2-5; 9 nucleotides match TRBD2. Germline-derived CDR1 and CDR2 are SGHRS and YFSETQ. The CDR3 is made up of 16 amino acids. Trimming removed 5 bases from V and 0 bases from J; junction bases left unmatched: 8.

The J gene is TRBJ2-5, the V gene TRBV29-1, with TRBD2 matching 12 bases. The germline CDR1 and CDR2 sequences are SQVTM and ANQGSEA. V shed 6 bases, J shed 2 bases, and the junction held 7 bases outside the gene matches. This CDR3 has 15 amino acids. CDR3 residues: CSVERTSGVQETQYF. CDR3 in DNA: TGCAGCGTGGAGAGGACTAGCGGGGTTCAAGAGACCCAGTACTTC.

The rearrangement joins TRBV3-1 to TRBJ2-3; D gene unclear. Looked up from germline, CDR1 is LGHDT and CDR2 is YNNKEL (reference sequence). The CDR3 spans 16 residues. V was shortened by 3 bases and J by 0 bases, with 13 bases between the two germline ends. CDR3 in DNA: TGTGCCAGCAGCCAGGTGACAATTACTAGCACAGATACGCAGTATTTT. Its protein is CASSQVTITSTDTQYF.

As to this clonotype: Relative to the germline gene, one junction end is altered; a read error may explain this. This chain joins TRBV4-2 and TRBJ2-7; TRBD1 aligns across 9 bases. This CDR3 has 13 residues. Germline-derived CDR1 and CDR2 are LGHNA and YNFKEQ. The CDR3 region has the DNA TGTGCCACGGGGGGACAGGGATCCTACGAGCAGTGCTTC. Residues: CATGGQGSYEQCF.

This clonotype was observed a few times. The gene calls are TRBV29-1 and TRBJ2-1; weak D call: TRBD2 (6 bases). Per germline, CDR1 SQVTM and CDR2 ANQGSEA. This CDR3 has 14 amino acids. V dropped 5 bases and J dropped 4 bases, with 15 bases sitting between them. The CDR3 here is CSVQSTEGYNEQFF. The CDR3 bases are TGCAGCGTTCAATCCACGGAGGGGTACAATGAGCAGTTCTTC.

This rearrangement joins TRBV28 to TRBJ2-7, with D unresolved. Germline values: CDR1 MDHEN, CDR2 SYDVKM. This CDR3 is built from 13 residues. Deletions cut 6 bases from V and 6 bases from J, with 15 bases between. CDR3 residues: CASSKAMQPEQYF. CDR3 in DNA: TGTGCCAGCAGCAAAGCGATGCAGCCCGAGCAGTACTTC.

The CDR3 DNA sequence: TGTGCCAGCACCCAAAATGGGGGGGCTTATAGCACAGATACGCAGTATTTT. Amino acids: CASTQNGGAYSTDTQYF. The V gene is TRBV2, the J gene TRBJ2-3; a weak D match, TRBD2 (7 bases). Deletions cut 7 bases from V and 0 bases from J, with 20 bases between. The CDR3 runs 17 residues. Germline V gene sequence: CDR1 SNHLY, CDR2 FYNNEI.

The genes are TRBV6-2 or TRBV6-3 and TRBJ1-2, with D perhaps matching TRBD1 (5 bases). Germline CDR1 reads MNHEY; CDR2 reads SVGEGT. V shed 2 bases and J shed 0 bases, with 7 bases lying between them. CDR3 length: 14 amino acids. The CDR3 DNA reads TGTGCCAGCAGTTACCTACAGGCTAACTATGGCTACACCTTC. This translates into CASSYLQANYGYTF.

This rearrangement joins TRBV10-2 to TRBJ2-7, with D uncertain. The closer fit of TRBJ2-1 to the DNA end suggests the J call may be wrong. The CDR3 runs to 13 residues. The V gene's germline CDR1 is WSHSY and CDR2 SAAADI. The chain's CDR3 is CASSESNGYEQFF. CDR3 nucleotides: TGCGCCAGCAGTGAGTCGAACGGCTACGAGCAGTTCTTC.

The V and J genes are TRBV6-2 or TRBV6-3 and TRBJ2-3; D unresolved. Between the trimmed V and J ends, which lost 2 bases and 6 bases, there was a span of 21 bases. The CDR3 has 17 residues. The germline gives CDR1 MNHEY, CDR2 SVGEGT. The CDR3: CASSYRAGRGNQDTQYF. The CDR3 nucleotides read TGTGCCAGCAGTTACCGAGCCGGACGTGGGAATCAGGATACGCAGTATTTT.

This clonotype was seen a few times. V usage is TRBV28 and J usage is TRBJ2-7, with 10 bases identical to TRBD1. With 7 bases clipped from V and 5 bases from J, the junction kept 11 bases outside the gene matches. Germline V CDR1 and CDR2: MDHEN, SYDVKM. The CDR3 contains 15 residues. The CDR3 loop reads CASTKTGGFYDEQYF. CDR3 bases: TGTGCCAGCACCAAGACAGGGGGCTTTTATGACGAGCAGTACTTC.

The chain has TRBV20-1 and TRBJ2-5, with TRBD2 matching 9 bases. Germline CDR1 reads DFQATT; CDR2 reads SNEGSKA (reference sequence). Unmatched junction bases numbered 10, after V lost 6 bases and J lost 5 bases. This CDR3 is built from 14 residues. CDR3 amino acids: CSAPGLAGPETQYF. Here the CDR3 DNA reads TGCAGTGCCCCGGGACTAGCCGGACCCGAGACCCAGTACTTC.

The gene calls are TRBV10-3 and TRBJ2-7; D gene ambiguous. The CDR3 is made up of 15 amino acids. Germline CDR1 ENHRY, CDR2 SYGVKD. V shed 5 bases and J shed 0 bases, with 14 bases lying between them. The CDR3 is CAISRGPVSSYEQYF. CDR3 in DNA: TGTGCCATCAGTAGAGGACCCGTGAGCTCCTACGAGCAGTACTTC.

The chain carries TRBV2 and TRBJ2-3; the match to TRBD2 covers 12 bases. CDR1 and CDR2 (germline): SNHLY, FYNNEI. Losses at the gene ends were 2 bases for V and 10 bases for J; bases not matched to a gene: 7. The CDR3 totals 15 residues. CDR3 bases: TGTGCCAGCAGTGAAACACTAGCGGGGGGCAATTCGCAGTATTTT. Protein product: CASSETLAGGNSQYF.

The sample holds many counts of this clonotype. The rearrangement uses TRBV15 and TRBJ2-7; 11 nucleotides agree with TRBD1. Germline lookup yields CDR1 LNHNV and CDR2 YYDKDF (reference sequence). V dropped 0 bases and J dropped 2; count of bases not matched to a gene: 3. This CDR3 has 16 amino acids. The CDR3 sequence: CATSRDLGQGAYEQYF. CDR3 nucleotide sequence: TGTGCCACCAGCAGAGATTTGGGACAGGGGGCCTACGAGCAGTACTTC.

The rearrangement links TRBV28 to TRBJ2-5; D might be TRBD2 (6 bases). Germline V lookup: CDR1 MDHEN, CDR2 SYDVKM. There are 13 residues in the CDR3. V was trimmed by 3 bases and J by 5 bases, leaving 10 bases between them. Here the CDR3 reads CASSFGGMETQYF. CDR3 nucleotide sequence: TGTGCCAGCAGTTTCGGCGGGATGGAGACCCAGTACTTC.

The rearrangement links TRBV21-1 to TRBJ1-5; the tabulated D call, TRBD1, remains unverified against the DNA. TRBV21-1 constitutes a pseudogene. CDR3 size: 13 residues. The CDR3 loop is CASTGYSNQPQHF. The CDR3 nucleotides read TGTGCCAGTACAGGGTATAGCAATCAGCCCCAGCATTTT.

This clonotype has a handful of counts. CDR3 amino acids: CASGLVLAGIADTQYF. The DNA of the CDR3 is TGTGCTAGTGGTTTGGTGTTAGCGGGGATCGCAGATACGCAGTATTTT. The genes are TRBV12-5 and TRBJ2-3; 8 positions agree with TRBD2. The J segment lost 4 bases and the V segment lost 0 bases, leaving 6 bases of the junction unmatched. Germline V gene sequence: CDR1 LGHNT, CDR2 FRNRAP. There are 16 residues in the CDR3.

V is TRBV3-1 and J is TRBJ2-5; 10 bases fit TRBD2. The germline V gene has CDR1 LGHDT and CDR2 YNNKEL (reference sequence). V dropped 4 bases and J dropped 1; count of bases not matched to a gene: 9. The CDR3 runs to 17 residues. CDR3 bases: TGTGCCAGCAGCCTCTTGAAGCGGGGGGGGCCCCAAGAGACCCAGTACTTC. Translated: CASSLLKRGGPQETQYF.

J is TRBJ2-1 and V is TRBV11-2; TRBD2 matches at 15 bases. Germline values: CDR1 SGHAT, CDR2 FQNNGV. The CDR3 covers 17 residues. Unmatched junction bases numbered 7, after V lost 5 bases and J lost 5 bases. For the CDR3, the DNA is TGTGCCAGCAGCACACTAAGGACTAGCGGGGGGGACAATGAGCAGTTCTTC. The encoded protein is CASSTLRTSGGDNEQFF.